This passage covers 7 T cell receptor beta chains from one sample sequenced in a study of CD8 T cells in Susac syndrome. With random hexamers, reverse transcription was performed on roughly 0.45 to 1 ug of RNA. MiXCR, applied by TCRdb to the immunoSEQ multiplex PCR reads, yields one record per CDR3 protein. The profile shows some 300,000 distinct CDR3 sequences, roughly 85% of them singletons. The specimen sequenced was CD8+ T cells from PBMCs. The receptors originated from a human donor with multiple sclerosis.

J is TRBJ1-5 and V is TRBV28; 9 bases align to TRBD1. Germline CDR1 and CDR2: MDHEN and SYDVKM. Trimming cost V 6 bases and J 4 bases; bases outside gene matches: 10. The CDR3 runs 16 residues. The CDR3 sequence is CASSPGTGKGNQPQHF. Written as DNA, the CDR3 is TGTGCCAGCAGCCCCGGGACAGGGAAGGGGAATCAGCCCCAGCATTTT.

The V call is TRBV15, the J call TRBJ1-5, with TRBD1 as a possible D gene (5 bases). The V end lost 3 bases, the J end lost 6 bases, and 15 bases lay between the germline ends. This CDR3 has 15 amino acids. Germline CDR1 LNHNV, CDR2 YYDKDF (reference sequence). This CDR3 reads CATSRAASGRQPQHF. For the CDR3, the DNA is TGTGCCACCAGCAGGGCCGCCTCGGGGCGTCAGCCCCAGCATTTT.

The chain has TRBV19 and TRBJ2-7; 8 bases match TRBD2. The junction had 6 bases not matched to a gene; V was cut back by 7 bases and J by 1 base. The CDR3 spans 14 residues. Germline V gives CDR1 LNHDA, CDR2 SQIVND (reference sequence). The CDR3 nucleotides read TGTGCCAGTAATCCCGGCGGGAGGTCCTACGAGCAGTACTTC. Translation gives CASNPGGRSYEQYF.

The chain has TRBV19 and TRBJ2-1; D is ambiguous. The CDR3 spans 13 residues. The V end was cut by 6 bases, the J end by 4 bases, with 10 bases between. In germline, CDR1 is LNHDA, CDR2 SQIVND (reference sequence). As DNA, the CDR3 is TGTGCCAGTAGGCAGCAGGTTTACAATGAGCAGTTCTTC. Translating it yields CASRQQVYNEQFF.

The gene calls are TRBV2 and TRBJ2-1; TRBD2 might be the D (6 bases). The germline CDR1 and CDR2 sequences are SNHLY and FYNNEI. Trimming took 11 bases from V and 2 from J, leaving 13 bases between them. The CDR3 contains 13 residues. CDR3 loop: CAGGTGAYNEQFF. CDR3 sequence (DNA): TGTGCCGGCGGGACTGGAGCCTACAATGAGCAGTTCTTC.

This chain links TRBV10-1 with TRBJ1-1, with TRBD1 as a possible D gene (5 bases). In germline, CDR1 is WNHNN, CDR2 SYGVQD (reference sequence). This CDR3 is 15 amino acids long. Trimming took off 6 bases at V and 1 base at J, with 15 bases between the two ends. The CDR3 reads CASSPGLRGNTEAFF. Here the CDR3 DNA reads TGCGCCAGCAGCCCGGGACTGAGGGGGAACACTGAAGCTTTCTTT.

This rearrangement joins TRBV24-1 to TRBJ2-5, with D perhaps assigned TRBD1 or TRBD2 (5 bases each). This CDR3 has 14 amino acids. The germline CDR1 and CDR2 sequences are KGHDR and SFDVKD. The V gene lost 3 bases and the J gene lost 3 bases, with 10 bases spanning the gap. CDR3 region: CATSDPQGEETQYF. DNA for the CDR3: TGTGCCACCAGTGATCCCCAGGGAGAAGAGACCCAGTACTTC.